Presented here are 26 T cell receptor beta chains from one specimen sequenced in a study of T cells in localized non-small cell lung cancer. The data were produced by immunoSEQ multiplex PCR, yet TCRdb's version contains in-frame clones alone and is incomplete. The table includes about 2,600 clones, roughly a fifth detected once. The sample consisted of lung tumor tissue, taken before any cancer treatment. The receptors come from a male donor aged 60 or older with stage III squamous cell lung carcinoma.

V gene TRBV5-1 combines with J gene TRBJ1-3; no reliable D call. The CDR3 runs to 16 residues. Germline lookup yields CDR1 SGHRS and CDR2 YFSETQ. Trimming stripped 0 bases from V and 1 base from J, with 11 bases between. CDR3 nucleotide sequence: TGCGCCAGCAGCTTGGTGGCAGGCGGTTCTGGAAACACCATATATTTT. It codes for CASSLVAGGSGNTIYF.

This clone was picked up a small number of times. The CDR3 DNA is TGTGCCAGCAGGGCCAGGGCGGGTGCGGATTCACCCCTCCACTTT. It codes for CASRARAGADSPLHF. This chain connects TRBV9 to TRBJ1-6; TRBD1 is a possible D gene (5 bases). From germline, CDR1 is SGDLS and CDR2 YYNGEE. This CDR3 is 15 amino acids long. Between the trimmed V and J ends, which lost 5 bases and 8 bases, there was a span of 17 bases.

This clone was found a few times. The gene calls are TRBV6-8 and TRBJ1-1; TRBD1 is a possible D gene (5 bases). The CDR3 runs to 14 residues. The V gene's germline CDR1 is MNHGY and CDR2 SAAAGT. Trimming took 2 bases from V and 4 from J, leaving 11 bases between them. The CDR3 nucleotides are TGTGCCAGCAGTTACCCCCAGGGAGGCACTGAAGCTTTCTTT. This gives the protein CASSYPQGGTEAFF.

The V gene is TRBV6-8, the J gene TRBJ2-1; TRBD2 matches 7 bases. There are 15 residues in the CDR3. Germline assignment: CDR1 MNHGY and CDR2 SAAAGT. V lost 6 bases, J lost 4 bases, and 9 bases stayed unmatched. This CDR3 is CASRRGDLTYNEQFF. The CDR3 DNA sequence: TGTGCCAGCAGACGGGGGGACCTGACGTACAATGAGCAGTTCTTC.

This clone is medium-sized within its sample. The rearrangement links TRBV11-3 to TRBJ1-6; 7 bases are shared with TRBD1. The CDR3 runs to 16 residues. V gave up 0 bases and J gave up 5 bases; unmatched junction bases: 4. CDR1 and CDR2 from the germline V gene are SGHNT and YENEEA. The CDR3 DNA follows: TGTGCCAGCAGCTTAGAGGCAGGGGGTGATAATTCACCCCTCCACTTT. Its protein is CASSLEAGGDNSPLHF.

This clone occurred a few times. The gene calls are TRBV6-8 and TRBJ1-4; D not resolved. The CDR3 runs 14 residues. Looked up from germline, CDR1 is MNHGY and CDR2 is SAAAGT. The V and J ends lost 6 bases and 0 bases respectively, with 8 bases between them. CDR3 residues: CASRRDATNEKLFF. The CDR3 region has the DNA TGTGCCAGCAGGAGGGATGCAACTAATGAAAAACTGTTTTTT.

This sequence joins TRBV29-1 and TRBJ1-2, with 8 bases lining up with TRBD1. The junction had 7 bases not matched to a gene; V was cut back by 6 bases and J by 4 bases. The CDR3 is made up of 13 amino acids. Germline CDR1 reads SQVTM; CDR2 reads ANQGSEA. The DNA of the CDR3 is TGCAGCGTCACCCCAGGGGGCAGCTATGGCTACACCTTC. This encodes CSVTPGGSYGYTF.

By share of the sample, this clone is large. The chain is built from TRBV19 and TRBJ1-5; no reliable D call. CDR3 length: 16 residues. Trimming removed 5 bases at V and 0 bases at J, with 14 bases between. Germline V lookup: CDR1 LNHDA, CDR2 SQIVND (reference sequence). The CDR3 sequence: CASSPRQPGSNQPQHF. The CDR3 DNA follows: TGTGCCAGTAGTCCCCGACAACCAGGTAGCAATCAGCCCCAGCATTTT.

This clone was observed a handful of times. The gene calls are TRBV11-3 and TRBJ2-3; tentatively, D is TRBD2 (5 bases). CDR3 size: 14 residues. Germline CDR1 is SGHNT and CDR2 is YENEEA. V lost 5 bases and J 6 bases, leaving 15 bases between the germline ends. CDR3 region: CASSQFEGDDTQYF. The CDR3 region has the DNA TGTGCCAGCAGCCAGTTCGAGGGCGACGATACGCAGTATTTT. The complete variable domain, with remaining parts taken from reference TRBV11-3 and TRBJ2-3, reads EAGVVQSPRYKIIEKKQPVAFWCNPISGHNTLYWYLQNLGQGPELLIRYENEEAVDDSQLPKDRFSAERLKGVDSTLKIQPAELGDSAVYLCASSQFEGDDTQYFGPGTRLTVL.

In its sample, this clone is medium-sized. In DNA form, the CDR3 reads TGTGCCAGCAGTTACTCGGGCCTTATGGCACAGGGTACGCAGTATTTT. Protein sequence: CASSYSGLMAQGTQYF. The V gene is TRBV6-8, the J gene TRBJ2-3, with TRBD1 as a possible D gene (6 bases). Germline-derived CDR1 and CDR2 are MNHGY and SAAAGT. The V and J ends lost 0 bases and 8 bases respectively, with 18 bases between them. The CDR3 sequence is 16 residues long.

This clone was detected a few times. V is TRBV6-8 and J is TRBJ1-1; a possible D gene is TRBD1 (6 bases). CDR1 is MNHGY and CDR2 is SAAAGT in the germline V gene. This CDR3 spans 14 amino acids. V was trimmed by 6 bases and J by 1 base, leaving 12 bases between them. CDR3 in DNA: TGTGCCAGCAGGGTAGGGGGGAAGAACACTGAAGCTTTCTTT. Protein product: CASRVGGKNTEAFF.

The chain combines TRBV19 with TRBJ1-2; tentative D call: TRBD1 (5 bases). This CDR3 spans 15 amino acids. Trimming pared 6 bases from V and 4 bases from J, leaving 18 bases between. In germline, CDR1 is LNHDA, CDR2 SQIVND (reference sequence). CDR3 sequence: CASSLPLAGPYGYTF. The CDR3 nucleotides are TGTGCCAGTAGCCTCCCACTGGCGGGGCCCTATGGCTACACCTTC.

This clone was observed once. The CDR3 nucleotides are TGTGCCAGCGTCTCGGGGGGGTATGACTATGGCTACACCTTC. Translating gives CASVSGGYDYGYTF. The J gene is TRBJ1-2, the V gene TRBV28, with TRBD1 as a possible D gene (5 bases). Germline loops: CDR1 MDHEN, CDR2 SYDVKM. The CDR3 has 14 amino acids. The V end was cut by 8 bases, the J end by 3 bases, with 16 bases between.

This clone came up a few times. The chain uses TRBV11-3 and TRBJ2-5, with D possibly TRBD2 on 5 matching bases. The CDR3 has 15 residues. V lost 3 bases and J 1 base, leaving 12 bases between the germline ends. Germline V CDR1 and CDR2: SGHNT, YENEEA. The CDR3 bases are TGTGCCAGCAGCTTGGACTGGGGATCCCAAGAGACCCAGTACTTC. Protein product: CASSLDWGSQETQYF.

CDR3 sequence (DNA): TGTGCCAGCAGCCAAGTTGGAACTAGCGGGGGGCCGGTCAATGAGCAGTTCTTC. It translates to CASSQVGTSGGPVNEQFF. This chain uses TRBV14 with TRBJ2-1; 12 bases match TRBD2. V was pared by 1 base and J by 6 bases, with 10 bases of the junction left unmatched. This CDR3 has 18 amino acids. The germline CDR1 and CDR2 sequences are SGHDN and FVKESK. The whole variable domain, filled in from reference TRBV14 and TRBJ2-1, reads EAGVTQFPSHSVIEKGQTVTLRCDPISGHDNLYWYRRVMGKEIKFLLHFVKESKQDESGMPNNRFLAERTGGTYSTLKVQPAELEDSGVYFCASSQVGTSGGPVNEQFFGPGTRLTVL.

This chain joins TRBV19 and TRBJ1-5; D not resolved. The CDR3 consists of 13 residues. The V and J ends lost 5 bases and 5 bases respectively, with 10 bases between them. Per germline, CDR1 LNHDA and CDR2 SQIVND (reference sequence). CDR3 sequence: CASSLQSDQPQHF. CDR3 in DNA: TGTGCCAGTAGTTTACAGTCCGATCAGCCCCAGCATTTT.

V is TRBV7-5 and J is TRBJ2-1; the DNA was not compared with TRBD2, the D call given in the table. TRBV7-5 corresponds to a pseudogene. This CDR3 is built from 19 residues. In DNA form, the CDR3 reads TGTGCCAGCAGCCCCCTTTTGGCGGTAGCGGGAGCGTACTACAATGAGCAGTTCTTC. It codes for CASSPLLAVAGAYYNEQFF.

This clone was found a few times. CDR3 sequence (DNA): TGTGCCAGCAGTTTCCGGGACTACACTGAAGCTTTCTTT. This translates into CASSFRDYTEAFF. The V and J genes are TRBV6-8 and TRBJ1-1; weak D call: TRBD1 (5 bases). This CDR3 comprises 13 residues. The V gene's germline CDR1 is MNHGY and CDR2 SAAAGT. Deletions cut 4 bases from V and 3 bases from J, with 9 bases between.

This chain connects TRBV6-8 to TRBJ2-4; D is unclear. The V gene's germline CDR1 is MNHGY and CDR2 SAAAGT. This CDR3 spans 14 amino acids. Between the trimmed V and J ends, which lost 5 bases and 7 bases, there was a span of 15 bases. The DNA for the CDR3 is TGTGCCAGCAGTGGCGAACCGCCCTTCAACATTCAGTACTTC. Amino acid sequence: CASSGEPPFNIQYF.

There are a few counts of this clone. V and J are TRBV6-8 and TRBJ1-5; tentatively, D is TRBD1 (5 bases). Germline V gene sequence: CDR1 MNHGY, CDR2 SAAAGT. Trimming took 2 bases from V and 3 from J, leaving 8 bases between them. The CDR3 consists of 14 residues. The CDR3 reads CASSYGGPNQPQHF. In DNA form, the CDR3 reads TGTGCCAGCAGTTACGGGGGTCCCAATCAGCCCCAGCATTTT.

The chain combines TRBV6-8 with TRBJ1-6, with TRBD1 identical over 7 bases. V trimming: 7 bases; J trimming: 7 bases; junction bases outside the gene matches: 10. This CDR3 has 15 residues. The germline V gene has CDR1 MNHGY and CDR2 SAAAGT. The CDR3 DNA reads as TGTGCCAGCACCTTTAACAGGGGTCGGAATTCACCCCTCCACTTT. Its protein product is CASTFNRGRNSPLHF.

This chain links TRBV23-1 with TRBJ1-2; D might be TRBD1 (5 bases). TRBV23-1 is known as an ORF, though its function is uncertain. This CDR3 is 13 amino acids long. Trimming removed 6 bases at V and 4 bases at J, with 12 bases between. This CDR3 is CASSFEGRYGYTF. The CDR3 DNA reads TGCGCCAGCAGCTTCGAGGGGCGCTATGGCTACACCTTC.

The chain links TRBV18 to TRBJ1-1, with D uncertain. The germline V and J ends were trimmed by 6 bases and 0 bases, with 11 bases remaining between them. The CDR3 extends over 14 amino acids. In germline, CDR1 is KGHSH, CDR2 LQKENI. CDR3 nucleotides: TGTGCCAGCTCTACCACAGTGTTGAACACTGAAGCTTTCTTT. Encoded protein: CASSTTVLNTEAFF.

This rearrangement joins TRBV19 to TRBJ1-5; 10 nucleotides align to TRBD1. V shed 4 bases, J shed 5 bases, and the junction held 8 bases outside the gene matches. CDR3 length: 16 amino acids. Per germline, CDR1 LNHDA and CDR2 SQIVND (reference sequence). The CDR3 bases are TGTGCCAGTAGTAGAAGGTCGGGGACAGGGGATCAGCCCCAGCATTTT. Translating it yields CASSRRSGTGDQPQHF.

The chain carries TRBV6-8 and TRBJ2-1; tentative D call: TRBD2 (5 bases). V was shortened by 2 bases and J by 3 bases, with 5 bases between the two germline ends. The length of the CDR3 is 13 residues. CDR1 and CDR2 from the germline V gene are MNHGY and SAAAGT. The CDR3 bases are TGTGCCAGCAGTTACCGGGACTACAATGAGCAGTTCTTC. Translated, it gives CASSYRDYNEQFF.

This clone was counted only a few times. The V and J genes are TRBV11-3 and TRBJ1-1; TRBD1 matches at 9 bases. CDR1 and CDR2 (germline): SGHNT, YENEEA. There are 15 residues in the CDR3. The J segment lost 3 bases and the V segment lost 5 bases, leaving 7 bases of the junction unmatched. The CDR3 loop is CASSPRTGGYTEAFF. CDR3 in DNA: TGTGCCAGCAGCCCTCGAACAGGGGGCTACACTGAAGCTTTCTTT.